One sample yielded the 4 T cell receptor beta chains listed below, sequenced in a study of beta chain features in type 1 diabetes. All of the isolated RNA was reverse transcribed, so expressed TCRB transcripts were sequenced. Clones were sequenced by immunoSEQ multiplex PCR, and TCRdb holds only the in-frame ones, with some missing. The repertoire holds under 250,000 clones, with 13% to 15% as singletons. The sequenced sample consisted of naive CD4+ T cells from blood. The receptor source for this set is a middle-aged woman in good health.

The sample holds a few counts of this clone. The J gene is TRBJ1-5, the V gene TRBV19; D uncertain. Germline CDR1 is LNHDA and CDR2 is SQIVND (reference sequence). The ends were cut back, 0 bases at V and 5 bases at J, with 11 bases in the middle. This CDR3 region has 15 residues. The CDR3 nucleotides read TGTGCCAGTAGTATAGACCCCCCGTTCGATCAGCCCCAGCATTTT. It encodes CASSIDPPFDQPQHF. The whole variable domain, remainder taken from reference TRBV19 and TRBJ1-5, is DGGITQSPKYLFRKEGQNVTLSCEQNLNHDAMYWYRQDPGQGLRLIYYSQIVNDFQKGDIAEGYSVSREKKESFPLTVTSAQKNPTAFYLCASSIDPPFDQPQHFGDGTRLSIL.

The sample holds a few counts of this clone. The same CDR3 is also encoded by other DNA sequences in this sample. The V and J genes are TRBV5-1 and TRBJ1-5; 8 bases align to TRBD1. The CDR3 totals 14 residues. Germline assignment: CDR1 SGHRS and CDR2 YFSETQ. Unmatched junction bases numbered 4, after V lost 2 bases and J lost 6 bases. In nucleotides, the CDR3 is TGCGCCAGCAGCTTAGGACAGGGAGGTCAGCCCCAGCATTTT. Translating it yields CASSLGQGGQPQHF.

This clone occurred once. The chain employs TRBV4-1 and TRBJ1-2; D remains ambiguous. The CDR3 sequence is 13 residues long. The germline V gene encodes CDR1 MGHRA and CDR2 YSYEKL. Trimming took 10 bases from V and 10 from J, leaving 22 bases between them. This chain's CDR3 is CATTTPGSPNYTF. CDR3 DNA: TGCGCCACAACTACCCCCGGGTCCCCTAACTACACCTTC.

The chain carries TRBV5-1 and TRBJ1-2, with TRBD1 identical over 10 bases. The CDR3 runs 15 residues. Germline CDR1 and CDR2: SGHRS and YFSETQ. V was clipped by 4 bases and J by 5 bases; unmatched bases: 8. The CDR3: CASSPNGQGGYGYTF. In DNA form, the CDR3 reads TGCGCCAGCAGCCCCAACGGACAGGGGGGATATGGCTACACCTTC.